This TCR beta chain appears in the sequencing data of a study of blood T cells in healthy people across ages. It was with a sample-barcoded 5' primer and a J-beta primer mix that a second PCR of roughly 7 to 12 cycles was run. Each TCR beta cDNA got a 12-nucleotide random molecular identifier. Every sample gave at least 2.5 million paired-end reads containing CDR3. TCRdb processed the 5' RACE reads anew with MiXCR; each CDR3 protein has one entry. The sample has more than 500,000 distinct CDR3 sequences, 27% seen once; the top ten hold 3% to 4%. The germline V gene has CDR1 KGHDR and CDR2 SFDVKD. The CDR3 sequence is 17 residues long. V was clipped by 4 bases and J by 1 base; unmatched bases: 10. The sample was also linked to a second study, of T cells of mothers and their children. Turning to that study: Related pairs of mothers and children showed slightly higher, non-significant overlap versus unrelated pairs. Nobody spotted any persistent microchimeric T cell clones.

This chain connects TRBV24-1 to TRBJ2-3, with 7 bases fitting TRBD1. The material sequenced was blood. The clonotype was recovered from a boy aged 2 to 10 in good health. CDR3 nucleotides: TGTGCCACCAGTGACTCTACAGGGGTGACGGGCACAGATACGCAGTATTTT. Its protein is CATSDSTGVTGTDTQYF.